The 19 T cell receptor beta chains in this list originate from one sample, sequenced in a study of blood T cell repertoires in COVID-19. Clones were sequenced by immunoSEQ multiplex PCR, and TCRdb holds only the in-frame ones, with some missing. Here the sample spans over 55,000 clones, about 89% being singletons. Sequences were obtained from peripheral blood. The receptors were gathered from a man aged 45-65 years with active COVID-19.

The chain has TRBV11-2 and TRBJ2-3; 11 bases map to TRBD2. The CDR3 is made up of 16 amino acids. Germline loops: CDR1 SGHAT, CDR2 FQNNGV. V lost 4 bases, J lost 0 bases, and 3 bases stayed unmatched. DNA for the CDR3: TGTGCCAGCAGCTCTAGCGGGAGGCCAAGCACAGATACGCAGTATTTT. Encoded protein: CASSSSGRPSTDTQYF.

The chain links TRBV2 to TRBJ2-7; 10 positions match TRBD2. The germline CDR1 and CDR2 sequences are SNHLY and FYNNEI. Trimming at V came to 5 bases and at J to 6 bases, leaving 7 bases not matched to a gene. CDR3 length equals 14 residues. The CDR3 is CASSRSAGGREQYF. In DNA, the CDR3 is TGTGCCAGCAGTAGGTCAGCGGGAGGGCGCGAGCAGTACTTC.

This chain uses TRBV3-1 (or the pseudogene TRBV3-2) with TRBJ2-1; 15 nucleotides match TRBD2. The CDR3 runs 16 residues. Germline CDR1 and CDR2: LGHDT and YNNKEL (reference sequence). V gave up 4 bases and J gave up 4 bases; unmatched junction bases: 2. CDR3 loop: CASSRGLAGGYNEQFF. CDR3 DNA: TGTGCCAGCAGCCGCGGACTAGCGGGAGGGTACAATGAGCAGTTCTTC.

CDR3 nucleotides: TGTGCCAGTAAGGATAAGTCTAGCGGGAGGTACGGGGAGCTGTTTTTT. Its protein is CASKDKSSGRYGELFF. This chain joins TRBV19 and TRBJ2-2, with 11 bases identical to TRBD2. The length of the CDR3 is 16 residues. V shed 7 bases, J shed 7 bases, and the junction held 11 bases outside the gene matches. CDR1 is LNHDA, CDR2 SQIVND, per germline (reference sequence).

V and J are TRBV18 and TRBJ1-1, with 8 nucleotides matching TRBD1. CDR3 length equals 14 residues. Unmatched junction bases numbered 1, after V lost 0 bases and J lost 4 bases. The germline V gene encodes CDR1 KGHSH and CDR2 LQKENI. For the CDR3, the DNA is TGTGCCAGCTCACCACCACAGGGGGGCACTGAAGCTTTCTTT. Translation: CASSPPQGGTEAFF.

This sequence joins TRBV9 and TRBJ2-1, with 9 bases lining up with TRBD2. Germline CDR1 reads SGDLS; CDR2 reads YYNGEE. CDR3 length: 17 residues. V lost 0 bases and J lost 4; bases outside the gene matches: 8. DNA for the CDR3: TGTGCCAGCAGCGTAGCTTCGTCTAGCGGGATATACAATGAGCAGTTCTTC. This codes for CASSVASSSGIYNEQFF.

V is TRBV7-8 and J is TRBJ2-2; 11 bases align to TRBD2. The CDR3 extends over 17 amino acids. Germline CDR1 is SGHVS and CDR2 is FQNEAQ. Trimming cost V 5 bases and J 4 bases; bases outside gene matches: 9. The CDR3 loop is CASSRGSGREGTGELFF. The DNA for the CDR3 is TGTGCCAGCAGCCGGGGTAGCGGGAGGGAGGGCACCGGGGAGCTGTTTTTT.

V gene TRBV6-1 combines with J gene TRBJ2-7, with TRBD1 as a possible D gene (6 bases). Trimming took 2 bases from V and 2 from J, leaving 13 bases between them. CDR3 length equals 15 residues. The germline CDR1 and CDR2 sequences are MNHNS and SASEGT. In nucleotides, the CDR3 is TGTGCCAGCAGTGAATCGGGCAGGGGTCCCTACGAGCAGTACTTC. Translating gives CASSESGRGPYEQYF.

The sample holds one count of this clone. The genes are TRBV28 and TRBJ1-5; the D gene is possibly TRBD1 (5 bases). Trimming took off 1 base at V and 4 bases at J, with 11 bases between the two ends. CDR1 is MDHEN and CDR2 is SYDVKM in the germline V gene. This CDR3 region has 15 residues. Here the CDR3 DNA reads TGTGCCAGCAGTTTATCCGTTCAGGGAAATCAGCCCCAGCATTTT. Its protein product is CASSLSVQGNQPQHF.

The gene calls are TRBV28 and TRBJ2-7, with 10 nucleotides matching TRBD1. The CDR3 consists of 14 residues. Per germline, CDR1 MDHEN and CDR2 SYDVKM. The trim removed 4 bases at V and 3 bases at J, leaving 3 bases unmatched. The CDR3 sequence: CASSSGQGFYEQYF. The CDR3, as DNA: TGTGCCAGCAGTTCGGGACAGGGGTTCTACGAGCAGTACTTC.

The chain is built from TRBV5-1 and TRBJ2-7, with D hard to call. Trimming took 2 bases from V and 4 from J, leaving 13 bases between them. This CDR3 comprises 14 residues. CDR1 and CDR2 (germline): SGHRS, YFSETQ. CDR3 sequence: CASSFSTDGYEQYF. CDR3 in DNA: TGCGCCAGCAGCTTTAGCACGGATGGGTACGAGCAGTACTTC.

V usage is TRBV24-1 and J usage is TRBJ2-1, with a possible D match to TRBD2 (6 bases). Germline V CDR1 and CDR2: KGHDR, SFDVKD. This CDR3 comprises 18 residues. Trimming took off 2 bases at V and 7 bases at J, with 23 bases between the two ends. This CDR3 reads CATSDSVRGTRFTNEQFF. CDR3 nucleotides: TGTGCCACCAGTGATTCCGTGAGAGGGACTCGATTTACGAATGAGCAGTTCTTC.

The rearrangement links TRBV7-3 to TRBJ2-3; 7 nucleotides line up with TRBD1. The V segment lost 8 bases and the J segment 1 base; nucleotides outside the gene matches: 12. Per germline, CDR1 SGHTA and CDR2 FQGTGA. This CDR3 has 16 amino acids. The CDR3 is CASGVGGVGGTDTQYF. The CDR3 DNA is TGTGCCAGCGGGGTAGGGGGCGTTGGGGGCACAGATACGCAGTATTTT.

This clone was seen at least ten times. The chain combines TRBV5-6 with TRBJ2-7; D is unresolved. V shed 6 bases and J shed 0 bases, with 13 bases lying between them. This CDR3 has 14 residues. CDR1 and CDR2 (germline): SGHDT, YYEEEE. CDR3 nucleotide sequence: TGTGCCAGCAACATGGGCTATAGCTCCTACGAGCAGTACTTC. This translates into CASNMGYSSYEQYF.

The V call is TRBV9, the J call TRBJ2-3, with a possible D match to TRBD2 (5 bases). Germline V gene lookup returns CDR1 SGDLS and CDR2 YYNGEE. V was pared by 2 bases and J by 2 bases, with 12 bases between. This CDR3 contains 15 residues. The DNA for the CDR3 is TGTGCCAGCAGCGTCAGAGCGGTAGACACAGATACGCAGTATTTT. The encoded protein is CASSVRAVDTDTQYF. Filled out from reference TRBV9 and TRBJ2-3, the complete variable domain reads DSGVTQTPKHLITATGQRVTLRCSPRSGDLSVYWYQQSLDQGLQFLIQYYNGEERAKGNILERFSAQQFPDLHSELNLSSLELGDSALYFCASSVRAVDTDTQYFGPGTRLTVL.

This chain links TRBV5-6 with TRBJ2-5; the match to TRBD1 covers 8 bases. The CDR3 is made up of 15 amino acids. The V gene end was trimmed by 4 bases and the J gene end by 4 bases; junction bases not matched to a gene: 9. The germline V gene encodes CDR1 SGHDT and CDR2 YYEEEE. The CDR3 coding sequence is TGTGCCAGCAGCAAGACAGGGGAAGGAGGAGAGACCCAGTACTTC. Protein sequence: CASSKTGEGGETQYF.

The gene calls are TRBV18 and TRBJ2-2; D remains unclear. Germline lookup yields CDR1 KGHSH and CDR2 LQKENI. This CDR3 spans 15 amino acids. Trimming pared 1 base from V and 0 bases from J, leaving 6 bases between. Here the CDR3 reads CASSPQQTNTGELFF. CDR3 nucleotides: TGTGCCAGCTCACCACAACAGACGAACACCGGGGAGCTGTTTTTT.

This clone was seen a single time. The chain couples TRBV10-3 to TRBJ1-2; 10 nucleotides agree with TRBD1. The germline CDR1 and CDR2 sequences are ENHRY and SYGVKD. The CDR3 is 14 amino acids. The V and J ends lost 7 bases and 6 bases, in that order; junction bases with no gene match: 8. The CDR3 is CAITALTGGHGYTF. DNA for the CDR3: TGTGCCATCACCGCATTGACAGGGGGCCATGGCTACACCTTC.

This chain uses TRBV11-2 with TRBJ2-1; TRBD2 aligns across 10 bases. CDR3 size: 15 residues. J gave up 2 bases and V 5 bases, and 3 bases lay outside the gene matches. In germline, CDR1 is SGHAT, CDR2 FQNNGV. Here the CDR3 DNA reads TGTGCCAGCAGCCCCCTAGCGGGAGCCTACAATGAGCAGTTCTTC. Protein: CASSPLAGAYNEQFF.